This TCR beta chain appears in the sequencing data of a study of cytomegalovirus exposure and HLA in healthy donors. The study, taken as a whole, reports: Another analysis was done later, and it associated approximately 17,000 TCR beta sequences with HLA alleles at 0.05 false discovery rate.

Use of 60 Vbeta and 13 Jbeta primers characterized the PCR. Clones were read by immunoSEQ multiplex PCR, and TCRdb kept only the in-frame ones, dropping some. The sample consists of around 100,000 clones, 65% to 80% of them appearing once. To note about this clone: Its antigen is unknown.

The sequenced sample was PBMCs. This clonotype originated in a young woman in good health and CMV-seropositive.

The CDR3 DNA follows: TGTGCCTGGAGTGTCTGGGCTGAGTCCTACGAGCAGTACTTC. Protein product: CAWSVWAESYEQYF. This rearrangement joins TRBV30 to TRBJ2-7; D not certain. This CDR3 region has 14 residues. Trimming removed 0 bases at V and 1 base at J, with 10 bases between. Germline V gene data show CDR1 as GTSNPN and CDR2 as SVGIG (reference sequence).